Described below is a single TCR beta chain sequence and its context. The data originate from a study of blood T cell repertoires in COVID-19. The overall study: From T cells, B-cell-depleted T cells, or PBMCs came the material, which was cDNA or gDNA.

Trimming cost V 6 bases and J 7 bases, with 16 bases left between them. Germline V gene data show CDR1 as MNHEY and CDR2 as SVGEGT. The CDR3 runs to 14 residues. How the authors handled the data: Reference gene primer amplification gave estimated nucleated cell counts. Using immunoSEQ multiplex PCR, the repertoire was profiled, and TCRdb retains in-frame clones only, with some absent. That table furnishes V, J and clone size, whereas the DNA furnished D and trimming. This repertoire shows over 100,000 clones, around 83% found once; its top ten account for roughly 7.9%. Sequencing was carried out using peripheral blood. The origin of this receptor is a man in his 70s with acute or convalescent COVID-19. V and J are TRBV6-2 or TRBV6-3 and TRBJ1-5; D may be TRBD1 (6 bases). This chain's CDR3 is CASSNQNRAQPQHF. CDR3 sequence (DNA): TGTGCCAGCAGCAACCAGAACAGGGCCCAGCCCCAGCATTTT.